Listed here is a single T cell receptor (beta chain). This sample is drawn from a study of T cell changes during pregnancy in multiple sclerosis. Clones were read by immunoSEQ multiplex PCR, and TCRdb kept only the in-frame ones, dropping some. In the table there are nearly 80,000 clones, roughly 92% of which are singletons. Looked up from germline, CDR1 is SGHNT and CDR2 is YENEEA. V dropped 4 bases and J dropped 5 bases, with 11 bases sitting between them. This CDR3 comprises 13 residues. The J gene is TRBJ2-5, the V gene TRBV11-3, with D maybe TRBD1 (6 bases). The sample in question was CD4+ T cells from peripheral blood mononuclear cells, obtained before pregnancy. This receptor was identified in a female donor with multiple sclerosis, enrolled in a pregnancy study. The CDR3 reads CASSSTGGETQYF. The CDR3 DNA is TGTGCCAGCAGCTCGACAGGTGGGGAGACCCAGTACTTC.